Listed here are 30 T cell receptor beta chains from one sample, sequenced in a study of blood T cell repertoires in COVID-19. The table came from immunoSEQ multiplex PCR; TCRdb's copy has only in-frame clones and leaves some out. The sample has around 120,000 clones, less than 90% seen once. The sample taken for sequencing was PBMCs or T cells enriched from blood (not recorded which). These receptors came from a woman in her fifties or sixties who had recovered from COVID-19.

This chain joins TRBV5-5 and TRBJ2-7, with 8 bases fitting TRBD2. Per the germline V gene, CDR1 is SGHKS and CDR2 is YYEKEE (reference sequence). V lost 5 bases, J lost 0 bases, and 4 bases stayed unmatched. This CDR3 has 14 residues. This CDR3 reads CASSSSGGSYEQYF. The CDR3 DNA reads TGTGCCAGCAGTTCAAGCGGGGGCTCCTACGAGCAGTACTTC.

This rearrangement joins TRBV28 to TRBJ1-6; the D gene is possibly TRBD1 (5 bases). The CDR3 is 14 amino acids. V was pared by 7 bases and J by 7 bases, with 14 bases between. The germline CDR1 and CDR2 sequences are MDHEN and SYDVKM. The CDR3 nucleotides are TGTGCCAGCACCACTGGGGCGGAAAATTCACCCCTCCACTTT. Translating gives CASTTGAENSPLHF.

This clone was counted once. The gene calls are TRBV12-5 and TRBJ2-5; TRBD1 matches 12 bases. Germline V gives CDR1 LGHNT, CDR2 FRNRAP. The CDR3 length is 19 residues. The junction had 13 bases not matched to a gene; V was cut back by 5 bases and J by 0 bases. The CDR3 here is CASGASGTGGEGYQETQYF. For the CDR3, the DNA is TGTGCTAGTGGTGCATCCGGGACAGGGGGCGAGGGGTACCAAGAGACCCAGTACTTC.

This clone appeared once. The chain has TRBV9 and TRBJ1-3, with D perhaps matching TRBD1 (6 bases). The CDR3 covers 16 residues. V was clipped by 4 bases and J by 4 bases, with 18 bases between them. Germline V gene sequence: CDR1 SGDLS, CDR2 YYNGEE. CDR3 sequence (DNA): TGTGCCAGCAGCCCGGCCCGGGGGGCCGCCGGAAACACCATATATTTT. As protein: CASSPARGAAGNTIYF.

This rearrangement joins TRBV4-1 to TRBJ1-4, with 8 bases fitting TRBD1. CDR3 length: 15 amino acids. The V segment lost 1 base and the J segment 7 bases; nucleotides outside the gene matches: 5. The germline V gene encodes CDR1 MGHRA and CDR2 YSYEKL. As DNA, the CDR3 is TGCGCCAGCAGCCAAGGGGACAGGCTGGGTGAAAAACTGTTTTTT. Amino acids: CASSQGDRLGEKLFF.

The J gene is TRBJ1-1, the V gene TRBV13; D possibly corresponds to TRBD1 (5 bases). CDR3 length: 14 residues. Trimming took off 3 bases at V and 0 bases at J, with 8 bases between the two ends. Germline CDR1 PRHDT, CDR2 FYEKMQ (reference sequence). This CDR3 is CASSFRVLNTEAFF. Here the CDR3 DNA reads TGTGCCAGCAGCTTCAGGGTCTTGAACACTGAAGCTTTCTTT.

In its sample, this clone was seen once. The chain combines TRBV9 with TRBJ2-7; 11 bases map to TRBD1. After removal of 2 bases from V and 8 bases from J, the junction contained 12 bases not matched to a gene. There are 16 residues in the CDR3. Germline values: CDR1 SGDLS, CDR2 YYNGEE. Written as DNA, the CDR3 is TGTGCCAGCAGCGTGTCACCGGGACAGGGGGAAGGAAAGCAGTACTTC. Protein product: CASSVSPGQGEGKQYF.

In its sample, this clone was seen a few times. This chain links TRBV30 with TRBJ2-2; D perhaps matches TRBD1 (6 bases). The CDR3 sequence is 14 residues long. V was trimmed by 1 base and J by 3 bases, leaving 9 bases between them. CDR1 is GTSNPN and CDR2 is SVGIG in the germline V gene (reference sequence). The CDR3 here is CAWSGRGYTGELFF. CDR3 nucleotides: TGTGCCTGGAGTGGCAGGGGATACACCGGGGAGCTGTTTTTT.

This chain uses TRBV3-1 (or the pseudogene TRBV3-2) with TRBJ2-7; TRBD2 matches at 11 bases. Trimming at V came to 2 bases and at J to 1 base, leaving 13 bases not matched to a gene. CDR1 is LGHDT, CDR2 YNNKEL, per germline (reference sequence). The CDR3 runs 19 residues. CDR3: CASSQIRITSGGVSYEQYF. For the CDR3, the DNA is TGTGCCAGCAGCCAAATCCGGATAACTAGCGGGGGCGTATCCTACGAGCAGTACTTC.

About this clone: The sample carries other DNA sequences with the same CDR3. The chain links TRBV18 to TRBJ1-3; TRBD1 matches 7 bases. This CDR3 has 17 residues. The V gene end was trimmed by 3 bases and the J gene end by 1 base; junction bases not matched to a gene: 9. Germline V gene lookup returns CDR1 KGHSH and CDR2 LQKENI. The CDR3 region has the DNA TGTGCCAGCTCACCGGGGGAGACAGGGAGGTCTGGAAACACCATATATTTT. Translation: CASSPGETGRSGNTIYF.

This clone was observed once. The chain joins TRBV5-6 to TRBJ2-2, with 7 positions matching TRBD2. Trimming removed 4 bases from V and 2 bases from J; junction bases left unmatched: 5. CDR1 is SGHDT and CDR2 is YYEEEE in the germline V gene. This CDR3 comprises 15 residues. The CDR3 spells CASSRPGLNTGELFF. As DNA, the CDR3 is TGTGCCAGCAGCCGCCCGGGACTAAACACCGGGGAGCTGTTTTTT. Complete variable domain (other parts from reference TRBV5-6 and TRBJ2-2): DAGVTQSPTHLIKTRGQQVTLRCSPKSGHDTVSWYQQALGQGPQFIFQYYEEEERQRGNFPDRFSGHQFPNYSSELNVNALLLGDSALYLCASSRPGLNTGELFFGEGSRLTVL.

The chain is built from TRBV2 and TRBJ1-1, with D maybe TRBD1 (5 bases). Germline loops: CDR1 SNHLY, CDR2 FYNNEI. V gave up 2 bases and J gave up 2 bases, with 12 bases separating them. The CDR3 sequence is 15 residues long. CDR3 sequence: CASSERSGPNTEAFF. The CDR3 DNA follows: TGTGCCAGCAGTGAAAGGTCAGGGCCTAACACTGAAGCTTTCTTT.

The rearrangement links TRBV5-1 to TRBJ2-7; D is ambiguous. V lost 5 bases, J lost 0 bases, and 9 bases lay in between. The CDR3 sequence is 13 residues long. Germline V gene lookup returns CDR1 SGHRS and CDR2 YFSETQ. CDR3: CASSPRSSYEQYF. CDR3 DNA: TGCGCCAGCAGTCCCAGGTCCTCCTACGAGCAGTACTTC.

CDR3 DNA sequence: TGTGCCAGCAGTTTTTGGCAGGGGGGTGGCTACACCTTC. Translation gives CASSFWQGGGYTF. This chain connects TRBV27 to TRBJ1-2; 7 bases map to TRBD1. The germline V gene encodes CDR1 MNHEY and CDR2 SMNVEV (reference sequence). The CDR3 loop spans 13 amino acids. Unmatched junction bases numbered 5, after V lost 3 bases and J lost 7 bases.

This chain joins TRBV24-1 and TRBJ2-5; 8 bases agree with TRBD2. The ends lost 3 bases at V and 3 bases at J; junction bases unmatched: 5. The CDR3 contains 15 residues. CDR1 is KGHDR, CDR2 SFDVKD, per germline. CDR3 nucleotides: TGTGCCACCAGTGATCCTACTAGCGGAAAAGAGACCCAGTACTTC. Translated, it gives CATSDPTSGKETQYF.

The chain recombines TRBV19 with TRBJ1-2; D not resolved. Germline CDR1 reads LNHDA; CDR2 reads SQIVND (reference sequence). The CDR3 is 14 residues long. Deletions cut 5 bases from V and 5 bases from J, with 15 bases between. The CDR3 coding sequence is TGTGCCAGTAGTCCTTCCGATGGGAGTTATGGCTACACCTTC. This codes for CASSPSDGSYGYTF.

In this sample, this clone turned up once. V gene TRBV4-1 combines with J gene TRBJ1-1; 8 bases align to TRBD1. Germline CDR1 is MGHRA and CDR2 is YSYEKL. Losses at the gene ends were 4 bases for V and 8 bases for J; bases not matched to a gene: 9. This CDR3 comprises 14 residues. CDR3 sequence (DNA): TGCGCCAGCAGCCCCGAGACAGGGGCCACGGAAGCTTTCTTT. Its protein product is CASSPETGATEAFF.

This chain joins TRBV4-1 and TRBJ1-3, with 7 bases aligning to TRBD1. CDR1 is MGHRA, CDR2 YSYEKL, per germline. This CDR3 is 19 amino acids long. Losses at the gene ends were 0 bases for V and 2 bases for J; bases not matched to a gene: 13. The CDR3 coding sequence is TGCGCCAGCAGCCAAGATGAGGCCTTAACAGGGGCTACTGGAAACACCATATATTTT. Translated, it gives CASSQDEALTGATGNTIYF.

The chain recombines TRBV7-2 with TRBJ1-3; D call uncertain. This CDR3 is 15 amino acids long. Deletions cut 1 base from V and 6 bases from J, with 13 bases between. The germline CDR1 and CDR2 sequences are SGHTA and FQGNSA. The CDR3 reads CASSLGGSQVNTIYF. In DNA, the CDR3 is TGTGCCAGCAGCTTAGGTGGCAGTCAAGTAAACACCATATATTTT.

Only a few counts were recorded for this clone. V usage is TRBV27 and J usage is TRBJ2-7, with D uncertain. The ends were cut back, 2 bases at V and 2 bases at J, with 13 bases in the middle. Germline CDR1 MNHEY, CDR2 SMNVEV (reference sequence). The CDR3 loop spans 15 amino acids. The CDR3 DNA reads as TGTGCCAGCAGTTTAATCGGGTACCCTACCTACGAGCAGTACTTC. The encoded protein is CASSLIGYPTYEQYF.

The V call is TRBV6-2 or TRBV6-3, the J call TRBJ2-2, with 9 bases lining up with TRBD2. Germline V gene data show CDR1 as MNHEY and CDR2 as SVGEGT. Losses at the gene ends were 5 bases for V and 4 bases for J; bases not matched to a gene: 11. This CDR3 comprises 17 residues. The CDR3 DNA follows: TGTGCCAGCAGTGACCTTAGCGGGGGACTGGGCACCGGGGAGCTGTTTTTT. Protein sequence: CASSDLSGGLGTGELFF.

The chain uses TRBV27 and TRBJ1-5, with 7 bases identical to TRBD1. Germline-derived CDR1 and CDR2 are MNHEY and SMNVEV (reference sequence). The CDR3 runs 15 residues. V lost 4 bases, J lost 4 bases, and 7 bases stayed unmatched. DNA for the CDR3: TGTGCCAGCAGTTCGGGACAGAGTAAGAATCAGCCCCAGCATTTT. Amino acids: CASSSGQSKNQPQHF.

This chain links TRBV14 with TRBJ1-4; 10 nucleotides line up with TRBD1. CDR1 and CDR2 (germline): SGHDN, FVKESK. V shed 2 bases and J 0 bases; nucleotides not matched to a gene: 9. This CDR3 spans 19 amino acids. The CDR3 coding sequence is TGTGCCAGCAGCCAATACGGGACAGGGGAAGGGGCAACTAATGAAAAACTGTTTTTT. Protein product: CASSQYGTGEGATNEKLFF.

The rearrangement uses TRBV7-8 and TRBJ2-5; weak D call: TRBD1 (5 bases). The V and J ends lost 1 base and 4 bases respectively, with 13 bases between them. The germline V gene encodes CDR1 SGHVS and CDR2 FQNEAQ. This CDR3 spans 15 amino acids. Here the CDR3 reads CASSLEGALRETQYF. CDR3 bases: TGTGCCAGCAGCTTAGAAGGGGCCCTTCGAGAGACCCAGTACTTC.

CDR3 in amino acids: CASGSPRGGSYEQYF. CDR3 DNA: TGTGCCAGCGGATCTCCGAGGGGGGGCTCCTACGAGCAGTACTTC. The rearrangement links TRBV6-5 to TRBJ2-7; perhaps TRBD2 as D (7 bases). Trimming left V 8 bases short and J 0 bases short, with 17 bases between. CDR1 and CDR2 from the germline V gene are MNHEY and SVGAGI. This CDR3 has 15 amino acids.

Only one count was recorded for this clone. The genes are TRBV4-1 and TRBJ2-3; 12 nucleotides agree with TRBD2. This CDR3 has 17 amino acids. After removal of 4 bases from V and 0 bases from J, the junction contained 5 bases not matched to a gene. The germline gives CDR1 MGHRA, CDR2 YSYEKL. CDR3 in DNA: TGCGCCAGCAGCCCAGGACTAGCGGGGAGGAGCACAGATACGCAGTATTTT. The encoded protein is CASSPGLAGRSTDTQYF.

This clone was picked up one time. The chain carries TRBV4-1 and TRBJ2-1; TRBD2 agrees at 9 bases. Looked up from germline, CDR1 is MGHRA and CDR2 is YSYEKL. V was clipped by 1 base and J by 3 bases; unmatched bases: 10. CDR3 length equals 18 residues. CDR3 in DNA: TGCGCCAGCAGCCAAGCTTACACGGGGACTAGCCGCTACAATGAGCAGTTCTTC. It encodes CASSQAYTGTSRYNEQFF.

Turning to this clone: An end of the junction does not agree with germline; a read error may underlie this. The rearrangement links TRBV7-7 to TRBJ2-3; 7 nucleotides agree with TRBD2. Germline V lookup: CDR1 SSHAT, CDR2 FNYEAQ (reference sequence). This CDR3 is 16 amino acids long. The CDR3 region has the DNA TGTGCTAGCAGCTCAGGACTAGGGAGAAGCACAGATACGCAGTATTTT. It yields the protein CASSSGLGRSTDTQYF.

The chain joins TRBV11-2 to TRBJ2-5; D unclear. The CDR3 is 14 amino acids. Looked up from germline, CDR1 is SGHAT and CDR2 is FQNNGV. The V end lost 2 bases, the J end lost 2 bases, and 9 bases lay between the germline ends. The CDR3: CASSLLGFQETQYF. The CDR3 DNA follows: TGTGCCAGCAGCTTATTGGGCTTTCAAGAGACCCAGTACTTC.

V usage is TRBV9 and J usage is TRBJ2-7; a weak D match, TRBD2 (5 bases). CDR3 length: 13 amino acids. Germline V lookup: CDR1 SGDLS, CDR2 YYNGEE. V lost 0 bases, J lost 7 bases, and 11 bases lay in between. CDR3 sequence: CASSVDGVEEQYF. CDR3 nucleotide sequence: TGTGCCAGCAGCGTAGACGGGGTTGAAGAGCAGTACTTC. The full variable domain, rest sourced from reference TRBV9 and TRBJ2-7, is DSGVTQTPKHLITATGQRVTLRCSPRSGDLSVYWYQQSLDQGLQFLIQYYNGEERAKGNILERFSAQQFPDLHSELNLSSLELGDSALYFCASSVDGVEEQYFGPGTRLTVT.